This TCR beta chain came from a study of shared clonotypes between healthy human individuals. Overall study context: Donor ages ranged 18 to 49 years: a couple of women, a few men.

The CDR3 loop spans 17 amino acids. In germline, CDR1 is PRHDT, CDR2 FYEKMQ (reference sequence). V was pared by 5 bases and J by 0 bases, with 10 bases of the junction left unmatched. Across several immunoSEQ plates, the genomic DNA of each subset was split evenly. Produced via immunoSEQ multiplex PCR; TCRdb's table is partial and in-frame only. The data contain about 490,000 clones, about three quarters of them singletons. Study results and caveats: An effect of sequencing depth on clonotype sharing among donors was expected.

Comment on this clone: Its specificity is unknown.

This TCR was recovered from a woman in her thirties or forties in good health. Some clones in this sample may be carry-over from other donors' samples. The material sequenced was PBMCs. V usage is TRBV13 and J usage is TRBJ2-3; 8 nucleotides line up with TRBD2. CDR3 nucleotides: TGTGCCAGCAGCCGGGGGCGACTAGCGACCAGCACAGATACGCAGTATTTT. Encoded protein: CASSRGRLATSTDTQYF.